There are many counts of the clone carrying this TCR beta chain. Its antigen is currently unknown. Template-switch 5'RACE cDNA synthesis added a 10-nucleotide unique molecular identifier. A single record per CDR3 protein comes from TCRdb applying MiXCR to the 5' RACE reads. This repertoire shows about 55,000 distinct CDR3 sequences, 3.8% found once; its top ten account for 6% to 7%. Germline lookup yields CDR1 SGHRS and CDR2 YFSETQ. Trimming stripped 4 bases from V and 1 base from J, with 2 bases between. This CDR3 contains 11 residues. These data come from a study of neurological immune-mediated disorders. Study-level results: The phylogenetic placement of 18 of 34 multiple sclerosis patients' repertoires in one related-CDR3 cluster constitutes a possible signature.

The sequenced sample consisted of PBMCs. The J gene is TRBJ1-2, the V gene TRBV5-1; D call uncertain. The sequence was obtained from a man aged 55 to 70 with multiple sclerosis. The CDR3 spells CASSDNYGYTF. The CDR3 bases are TGCGCCAGCAGCGATAACTATGGCTACACCTTC.